This TCR beta chain was captured in a study of cytomegalovirus exposure and HLA in healthy donors. This CDR3 comprises 14 residues. V lost 6 bases and J lost 2, with 11 bases in between. In germline, CDR1 is SGHAT, CDR2 FQNNGV. TCRdb keeps only in-frame clones here, not all; method: immunoSEQ multiplex PCR. There are 35,000 to 55,000 clones in the sample; roughly 93% occur only once, and approximately 2.1% lies in the top ten. V is TRBV11-2 and J is TRBJ2-1; D possibly corresponds to TRBD1 (5 bases). Sequenced material: PBMCs. This clonotype was obtained from a woman younger than 35 in good health and CMV-seronegative. The CDR3 DNA reads as TGTGCCAGCAGGTCAGGGATTCCCTACAATGAGCAGTTCTTC. This translates into CASRSGIPYNEQFF.